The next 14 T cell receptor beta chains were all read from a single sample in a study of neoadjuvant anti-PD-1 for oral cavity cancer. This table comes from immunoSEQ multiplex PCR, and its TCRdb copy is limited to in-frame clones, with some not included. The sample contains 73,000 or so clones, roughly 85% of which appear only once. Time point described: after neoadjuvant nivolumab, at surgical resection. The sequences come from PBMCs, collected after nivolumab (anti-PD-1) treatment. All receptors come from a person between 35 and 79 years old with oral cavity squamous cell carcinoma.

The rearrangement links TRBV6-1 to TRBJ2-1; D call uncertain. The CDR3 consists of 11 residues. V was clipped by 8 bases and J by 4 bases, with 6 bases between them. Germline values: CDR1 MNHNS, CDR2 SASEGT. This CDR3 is CASGQYNEQFF. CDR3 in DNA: TGTGCCAGCGGGCAGTACAATGAGCAGTTCTTC.

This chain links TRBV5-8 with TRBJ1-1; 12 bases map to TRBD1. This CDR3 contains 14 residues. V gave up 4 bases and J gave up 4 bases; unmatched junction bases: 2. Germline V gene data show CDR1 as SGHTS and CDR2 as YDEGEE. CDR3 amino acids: CASSPGQGATEAFF. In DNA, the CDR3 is TGTGCCAGCAGCCCGGGACAGGGGGCCACTGAAGCTTTCTTT.

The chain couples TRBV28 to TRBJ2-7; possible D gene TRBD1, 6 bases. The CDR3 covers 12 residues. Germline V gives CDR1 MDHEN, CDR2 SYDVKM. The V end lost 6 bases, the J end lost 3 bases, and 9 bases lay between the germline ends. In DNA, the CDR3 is TGTGCCAGCAGGGACAGTCTCTACGAGCAGTACTTC. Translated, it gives CASRDSLYEQYF. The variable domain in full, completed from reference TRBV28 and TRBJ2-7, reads DVKVTQSSRYLVKRTGEKVFLECVQDMDHENMFWYRQDPGLGLRLIYFSYDVKMKEKGDIPEGYSVSREKKERFSLILESASTNQTSMYLCASRDSLYEQYFGPGTRLTVT.

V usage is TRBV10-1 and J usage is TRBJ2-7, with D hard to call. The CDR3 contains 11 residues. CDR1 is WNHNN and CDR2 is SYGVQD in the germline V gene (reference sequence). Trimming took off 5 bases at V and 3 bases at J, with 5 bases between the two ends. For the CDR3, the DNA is TGCGCCAGCAGTCCAGGCTACGAGCAGTACTTC. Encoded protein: CASSPGYEQYF.

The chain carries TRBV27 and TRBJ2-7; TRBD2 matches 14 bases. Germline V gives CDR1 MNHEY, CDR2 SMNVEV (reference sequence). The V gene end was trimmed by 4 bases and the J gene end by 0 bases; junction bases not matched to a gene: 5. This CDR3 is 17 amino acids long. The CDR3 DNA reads TGTGCCAGCAGTTCCCGGACTAGCGGGAGGCTCTCCTACGAGCAGTACTTC. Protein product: CASSSRTSGRLSYEQYF.

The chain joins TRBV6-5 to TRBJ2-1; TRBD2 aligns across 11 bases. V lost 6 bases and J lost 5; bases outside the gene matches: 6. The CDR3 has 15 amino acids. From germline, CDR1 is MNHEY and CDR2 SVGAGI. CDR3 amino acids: CASSISGRVDNEQFF. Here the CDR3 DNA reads TGTGCCAGCAGCATTAGCGGGAGGGTCGACAATGAGCAGTTCTTC.

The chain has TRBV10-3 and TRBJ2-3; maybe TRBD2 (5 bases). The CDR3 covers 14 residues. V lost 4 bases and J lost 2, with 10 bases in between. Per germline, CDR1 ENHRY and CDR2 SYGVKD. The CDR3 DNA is TGTGCCATCAGTGGTGGGAGAGACACAGATACGCAGTATTTT. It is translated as CAISGGRDTDTQYF.

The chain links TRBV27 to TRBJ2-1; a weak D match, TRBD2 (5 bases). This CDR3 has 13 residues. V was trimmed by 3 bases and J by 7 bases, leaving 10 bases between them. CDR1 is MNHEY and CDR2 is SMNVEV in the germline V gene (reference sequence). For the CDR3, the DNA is TGTGCCAGCAGTTTGCGGGTTTTGAATGAGCAGTTCTTC. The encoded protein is CASSLRVLNEQFF.

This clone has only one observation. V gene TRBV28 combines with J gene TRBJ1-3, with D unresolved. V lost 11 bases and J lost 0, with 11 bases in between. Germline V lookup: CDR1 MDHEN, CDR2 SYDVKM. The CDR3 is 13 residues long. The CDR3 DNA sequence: TGTGCCGGCTCCTCCCACTCTGGAAACACCATATATTTT. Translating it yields CAGSSHSGNTIYF.

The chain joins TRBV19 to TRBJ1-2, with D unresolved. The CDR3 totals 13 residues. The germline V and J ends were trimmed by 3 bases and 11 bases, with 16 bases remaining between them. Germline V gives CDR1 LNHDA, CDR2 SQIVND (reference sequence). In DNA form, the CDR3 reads TGTGCCAGTAGTATTCCCGGCGTCCTAGCATACACCTTC. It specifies CASSIPGVLAYTF.

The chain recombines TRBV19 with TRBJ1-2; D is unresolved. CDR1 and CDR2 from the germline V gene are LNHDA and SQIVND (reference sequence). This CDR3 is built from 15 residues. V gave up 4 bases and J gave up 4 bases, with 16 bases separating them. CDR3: CASSSARTTTYGYTF. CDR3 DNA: TGTGCCAGTAGTAGTGCCCGAACAACCACCTATGGCTACACCTTC.

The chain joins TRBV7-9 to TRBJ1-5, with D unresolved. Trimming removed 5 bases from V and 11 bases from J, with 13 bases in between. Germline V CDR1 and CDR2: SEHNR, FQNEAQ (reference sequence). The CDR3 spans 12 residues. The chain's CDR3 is CASSVGLMSQHF. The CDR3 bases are TGTGCCAGCAGCGTAGGCCTGATGTCCCAGCATTTT.

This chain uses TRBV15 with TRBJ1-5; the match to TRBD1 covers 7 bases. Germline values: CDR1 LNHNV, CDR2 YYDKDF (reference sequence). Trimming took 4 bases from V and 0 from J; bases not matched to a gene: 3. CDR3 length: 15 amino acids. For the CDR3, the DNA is TGTGCCACCAGCACCGGGACAGATAGCAATCAGCCCCAGCATTTT. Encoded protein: CATSTGTDSNQPQHF.

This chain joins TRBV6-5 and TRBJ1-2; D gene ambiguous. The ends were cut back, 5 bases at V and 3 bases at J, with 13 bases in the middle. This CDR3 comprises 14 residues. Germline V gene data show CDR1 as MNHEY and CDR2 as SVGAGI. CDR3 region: CASSHWNRDYGYTF. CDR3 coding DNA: TGTGCCAGCAGTCATTGGAACCGGGACTATGGCTACACCTTC.